The present TCR beta chain was sequenced within a study of blood T cell repertoires in COVID-19. The CDR3 covers 16 residues. V shed 5 bases and J 2 bases; nucleotides not matched to a gene: 10. The germline CDR1 and CDR2 sequences are SGHAT and FQDESV (reference sequence). Sequenced by immunoSEQ multiplex PCR; TCRdb stores in-frame clones only, minus some. The repertoire includes hundreds of thousands of clones, about nine tenths of them detected once, and around a tenth sits in the top ten. This sequence originates from a woman aged 40 to 50 who had recovered from COVID-19. Sequenced input: PBMCs or T cells enriched from blood (not recorded which). The chain recombines TRBV11-1 with TRBJ2-7; TRBD1 aligns across 9 bases. The chain's CDR3 is CASSLDPGQGTYEQYF. Written as DNA, the CDR3 is TGTGCCAGCAGCCTCGACCCGGGACAGGGTACCTACGAGCAGTACTTC.